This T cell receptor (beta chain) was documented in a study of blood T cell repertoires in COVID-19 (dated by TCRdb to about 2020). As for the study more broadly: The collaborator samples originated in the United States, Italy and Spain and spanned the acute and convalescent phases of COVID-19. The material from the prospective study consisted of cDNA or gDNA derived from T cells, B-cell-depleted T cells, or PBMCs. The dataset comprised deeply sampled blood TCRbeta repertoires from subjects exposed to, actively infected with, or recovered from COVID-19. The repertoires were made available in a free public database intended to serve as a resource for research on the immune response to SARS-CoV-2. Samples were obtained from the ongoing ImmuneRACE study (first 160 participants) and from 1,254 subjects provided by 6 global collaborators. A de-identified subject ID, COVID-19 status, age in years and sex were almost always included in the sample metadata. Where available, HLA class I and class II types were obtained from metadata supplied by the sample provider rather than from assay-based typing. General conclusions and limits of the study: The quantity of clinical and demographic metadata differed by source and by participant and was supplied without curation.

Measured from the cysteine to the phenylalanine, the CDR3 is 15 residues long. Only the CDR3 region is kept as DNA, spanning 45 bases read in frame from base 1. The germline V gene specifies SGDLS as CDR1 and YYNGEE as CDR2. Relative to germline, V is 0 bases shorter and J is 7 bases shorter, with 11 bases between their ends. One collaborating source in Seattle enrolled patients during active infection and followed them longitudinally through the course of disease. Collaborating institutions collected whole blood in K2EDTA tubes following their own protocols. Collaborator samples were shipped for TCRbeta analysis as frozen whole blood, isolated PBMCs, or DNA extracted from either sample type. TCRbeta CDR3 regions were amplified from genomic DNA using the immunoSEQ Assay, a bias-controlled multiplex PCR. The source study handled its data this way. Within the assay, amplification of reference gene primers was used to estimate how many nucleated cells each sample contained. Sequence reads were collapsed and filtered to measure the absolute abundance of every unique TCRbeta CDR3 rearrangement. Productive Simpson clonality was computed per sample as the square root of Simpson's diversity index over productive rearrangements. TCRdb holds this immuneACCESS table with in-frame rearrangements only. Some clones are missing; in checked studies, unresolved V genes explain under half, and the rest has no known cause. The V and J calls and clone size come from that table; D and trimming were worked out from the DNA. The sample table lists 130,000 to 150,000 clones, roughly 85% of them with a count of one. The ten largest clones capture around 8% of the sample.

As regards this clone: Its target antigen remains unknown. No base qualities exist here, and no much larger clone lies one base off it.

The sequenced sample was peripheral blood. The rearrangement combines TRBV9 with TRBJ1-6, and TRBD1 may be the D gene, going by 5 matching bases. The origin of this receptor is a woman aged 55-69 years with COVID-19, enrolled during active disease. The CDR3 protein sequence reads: CASSVDWGQNSPLHF. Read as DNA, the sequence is TGTGCCAGCAGCGTAGACTGGGGCCAGAATTCACCCCTCCACTTT.